This entry features one T cell receptor beta chain sequence. The clone's antigen remains unknown. Per-base quality was not reported, and no clone a single base away is much larger than it. This sample was included in a study of blood T cell repertoires in COVID-19 (dated by TCRdb to 2018 to 2020). Study-level background: Collaborator samples came from the United States, Italy and Spain and covered acute and convalescent phases of COVID-19. Where HLA class I and class II types were available, the types were taken from metadata supplied by the sample provider, not from assay-based typing. Sample metadata almost always included a de-identified subject ID, COVID-19 status, age in years and sex. The repertoires were released in a freely available public database meant as a resource for research on the immune response to SARS-CoV-2. The prospective study material was composed of cDNA or gDNA derived from T cells, B-cell-depleted T cells, or PBMCs. The samples were drawn from two sources: the first 160 participants of the ongoing ImmuneRACE study, and 1,000 to 1,500 subjects contributed by 6 global collaborators. The dataset comprised deeply sampled blood TCRbeta repertoires from subjects exposed to, actively infected with, or recovered from COVID-19. Summary of the overall study and its limitations: The quantity of clinical and demographic metadata differed by source and by participant and was supplied without curation.

TCRbeta CDR3 regions were amplified from genomic DNA by means of the immunoSEQ Assay, a bias-controlled multiplex PCR. The authors' analysis ran thus. Nucleated cell counts per sample were estimated from amplification of reference gene primers within the assay. Sequence reads were collapsed and filtered to measure the absolute abundance of every unique TCRbeta CDR3 rearrangement. Productive Simpson clonality was computed per sample as the square root of Simpson's diversity index over productive rearrangements. The table was pulled from immuneACCESS by TCRdb, which kept in-frame rearrangements only. Such tables lose some clones; where checked, under half of the loss comes from unresolved V genes, and the rest has no known cause. V, J and clone size derive from that table, while D and trimming were established from the DNA sequence. The sample table lists 95,000 to 100,000 clones, around 87% of them with a count of one. 9.5% to 13% of the sample goes to the ten largest clones.

The collaborating institutions used their own protocols to collect whole blood in K2EDTA tubes. For TCRbeta analysis, collaborator samples were shipped as frozen whole blood, as isolated PBMCs, or as DNA extracted from either sample type. The CDR3 spans 13 residues, from the cysteine through the phenylalanine. Of the read, only the CDR3 DNA is kept; its 39 bases are in frame from base 1. Looking up the germline V gene (reference sequence) yields CDR1 GTSNPN and CDR2 SVGIG. V lost 2 bases and J lost 6 bases, and the count of bases not matched to a germline gene is 5. The rearranged segments are TRBV30 and TRBJ1-2; TRBD1 aligns with 8 central bases. Specimen: peripheral blood. The TCR sequence derives from a woman under 40 with acute or convalescent COVID-19. DNA sequence: TGTGCCTGGAGTCAGGGGGCCGAGGATGGCTACACCTTC. It codes for CAWSQGAEDGYTF.